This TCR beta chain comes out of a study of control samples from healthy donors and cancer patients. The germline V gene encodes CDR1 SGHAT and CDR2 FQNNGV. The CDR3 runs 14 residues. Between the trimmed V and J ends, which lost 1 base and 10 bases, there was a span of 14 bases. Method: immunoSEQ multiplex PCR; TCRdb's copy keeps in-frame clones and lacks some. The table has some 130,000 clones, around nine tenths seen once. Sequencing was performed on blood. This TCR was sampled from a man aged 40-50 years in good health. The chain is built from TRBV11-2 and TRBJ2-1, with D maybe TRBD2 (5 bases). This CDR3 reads CASSLVTMRREQFF. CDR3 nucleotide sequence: TGTGCCAGCAGCTTAGTTACAATGAGGAGGGAGCAGTTCTTC.